This TCR beta chain came from a study of T cell responses to AZD1222 COVID-19 vaccine. Only in-frame clones appear in the TCRdb table, and some are missing; sequencing was by immunoSEQ multiplex PCR. The sample lists more than 100,000 clones, around 90% seen once, with 2% to 3% in the top ten. The CDR3 is made up of 15 amino acids. The V end lost 5 bases, the J end lost 4 bases, and 17 bases lay between the germline ends. Germline V gene lookup returns CDR1 MNHEY and CDR2 SVGAGI. The study's findings and limits: The donor group comprised mostly white British people and more females; the analysis possibly underestimated clonal diversity. The study sampled repertoires only after the peak T cell response.

Second doses that came at about 4 or about 12 weeks were put together. Turning to this clone: The antigen is unknown.

This clonotype was obtained from an adult who received the AZD1222 COVID-19 vaccine. The chain links TRBV6-5 to TRBJ2-5; no definite D call. The material was peripheral blood, obtained 28 days after the second AZD1222 dose. CDR3 in amino acids: CASSPREEIRETQYF. CDR3 nucleotides: TGTGCCAGCAGTCCACGTGAAGAAATACGAGAGACCCAGTACTTC.